Shown below are 10 T cell receptor beta chains from a single sample sequenced in a study of T cells in Graves' hyperthyroidism and ophthalmopathy. RNA transcripts gave rise to amplified TCR beta CDR3 regions. First-round RT-PCR targeting the TCR CDR3 was performed with the HTBI primer set. Each CDR3 protein is one row after TCRdb ran MiXCR on the multiplex PCR reads. Of hundreds of thousands of distinct CDR3 sequences in the sample, more than 11% were seen once. Input material: blood. The receptors come from a woman in her twenties or thirties with Graves' hyperthyroidism that later progressed to Graves' ophthalmopathy.

This clonotype was seen repeatedly, ten times or more. The CDR3 loop reads CASSPSRTDSPLHF. CDR3 in DNA: TGTGCCAGCAGTCCATCTCGGACGGACTCACCCCTCCACTTT. V gene TRBV27 combines with J gene TRBJ1-6, with D unclear. The CDR3 has 14 residues. Between the trimmed V and J ends, which lost 5 bases and 10 bases, there was a span of 15 bases. The germline gives CDR1 MNHEY, CDR2 SMNVEV (reference sequence).

This clonotype was picked up many times. The rearrangement links TRBV14 to TRBJ2-1; TRBD1 agrees at 8 bases. Germline loops: CDR1 SGHDN, CDR2 FVKESK. V was clipped by 3 bases and J by 5 bases; unmatched bases: 6. The CDR3 consists of 15 residues. CDR3 DNA: TGTGCCAGCAGCCACCTTCAGGGGGCACACAATGAGCAGTTCTTC. It encodes CASSHLQGAHNEQFF.

Remarks on this clonotype: This clone may be a read error of a much larger clone one base away. J is TRBJ2-5 and V is TRBV30, with 10 positions matching TRBD2. CDR1 and CDR2 from the germline V gene are GTSNPN and SVGIG (reference sequence). This CDR3 is 13 amino acids long. The CDR3 spells CAWNSGREEIQYF. The CDR3 bases are TGTGCCTGGAACAGCGGGAGGGAAGAGATCCAGTACTTC.

This clonotype was recorded at least ten times. The gene calls are TRBV11-3 and TRBJ2-7; D not resolved. V was clipped by 4 bases and J by 3 bases, with 19 bases between them. There are 16 residues in the CDR3. Per the germline V gene, CDR1 is SGHNT and CDR2 is YENEEA. The CDR3 loop reads CASSSREDDLNYEQYF. The CDR3 nucleotides read TGTGCCAGCAGCTCTCGCGAGGACGACCTGAACTACGAGCAGTACTTC.

There are many counts of this clonotype. The genes are TRBV28 and TRBJ2-3; 8 nucleotides line up with TRBD2. This CDR3 is built from 16 residues. Germline CDR1 reads MDHEN; CDR2 reads SYDVKM. Trimming at V came to 4 bases and at J to 4 bases, leaving 10 bases not matched to a gene. CDR3: CASSSPISGSADTQYF. CDR3 DNA sequence: TGTGCCAGCAGTTCGCCGATAAGCGGGAGTGCAGATACGCAGTATTTT.

In the case of this clonotype: Germline and junction disagree at one end, which may indicate a read error. The V gene is TRBV5-1, the J gene TRBJ2-7; D is tentatively TRBD1 or TRBD2 (6 bases each). CDR3 length equals 16 residues. CDR1 and CDR2 (germline): SGHRS, YFSETQ. The CDR3 bases are TGTGCCAGCAGTTACGTCAGGGGACTTCCCGTGTGGGAGCAGTACTTC. Translated, it gives CASSYVRGLPVWEQYF.

V is TRBV7-9 and J is TRBJ2-2, with 12 nucleotides matching TRBD2. This CDR3 contains 17 residues. The germline V gene has CDR1 SEHNR and CDR2 FQNEAQ (reference sequence). Losses at the gene ends were 2 bases for V and 6 bases for J; bases not matched to a gene: 7. CDR3 protein: CASSLFGRLAGAGELFF. CDR3 sequence (DNA): TGTGCCAGCAGCTTATTTGGTCGACTAGCGGGGGCCGGGGAGCTGTTTTTT.

For this clonotype: This could be a read error, since a much larger clone is one nucleotide away. The chain uses TRBV11-2 and TRBJ2-7; a weak D match, TRBD2 (5 bases). This CDR3 comprises 14 residues. The germline V gene encodes CDR1 SGHAT and CDR2 FQNNGV. The CDR3 here is CASSVEGLSYEEYF. Written as DNA, the CDR3 is TGTGCCAGCAGCGTAGAGGGATTATCCTACGAGGAGTACTTC.

The sample holds many counts of this clonotype. V usage is TRBV12-3 or TRBV12-4 and J usage is TRBJ1-3; tentative D call: TRBD1 (6 bases). V lost 5 bases and J lost 0, with 14 bases in between. There are 16 residues in the CDR3. CDR3 region: CASSLRQVVSGNTIYF. The CDR3 coding sequence is TGTGCCAGCAGTCTAAGACAGGTTGTCTCTGGAAACACCATATATTTT.

This clonotype was observed at least ten times. The gene calls are TRBV11-2 and TRBJ2-3, with D unclear. The CDR3 runs to 15 residues. Germline CDR1 is SGHAT and CDR2 is FQNNGV. V was clipped by 2 bases and J by 0 bases, with 9 bases between them. The CDR3 nucleotides read TGTGCCAGCAGCTTAAAATCCAGAAGCACAGATACGCAGTATTTT. It specifies CASSLKSRSTDTQYF.